This T cell receptor beta chain was sequenced during a study of graft-versus-host responses after intestinal transplantation. Overall study context: Recipients across the board were started on anti-thymocyte globulin induction, then kept on tacrolimus and steroids for two to three years.

Study-wide results and caveats: An association linked early post-transplant HvG declines with peak circulating GvH clone levels. The recipient marrow held GvH clones, and some of them showed up first in ileum or blood.

Using immunoSEQ multiplex PCR, the repertoire was profiled, and TCRdb retains in-frame clones only, with some absent. The table has some 130,000 clones, more than 90% seen once. Comment on this clone: Its antigen is undetermined.

The germline V gene has CDR1 MNHEY and CDR2 SVGAGI. V was shortened by 10 bases and J by 3 bases, with 16 bases between the two germline ends. The CDR3 covers 13 residues. The clonotype was recovered from a human donor who received an intestinal transplant. The sequences come from unstimulated CD4+ T cells sorted from spleen or lymph node cells, collected before intestinal transplant. J is TRBJ2-7 and V is TRBV6-5; no clear D. CDR3 bases: TGTGCCATTGCAGACTCTCTCTTCTACGAGCAGTACTTC. As protein: CAIADSLFYEQYF.